This is a list of T cell receptor beta chains from one sample in a study of T cells in Graves' hyperthyroidism and ophthalmopathy. TCRdb independently ran MiXCR on the multiplex PCR reads; one entry per CDR3 protein. The table lists some 460,000 distinct CDR3 sequences, around 14% of them singletons, with around an eighth in the top ten. The sequenced sample was blood. Every receptor here comes from a woman between 18 and 30 years old with Graves' hyperthyroidism. The CDR3 runs from the conserved cysteine through the conserved F or W. D genes are given only for firm matches. Not every row has a clone size; where given, it reads once, few, many or a size class.

NA	TRBV20-1	TRBJ2-1	few	TGCAGTGCTAGGATAGCCAGTCGGAATGAGCAGTTCTTC	CSARIASRNEQFF
NA	TRBV16	TRBJ2-7	NA	TGTGCCAGCAGCCAATCGTGGGTCGTACAGGGTGTCTACGAGCAGTACTTC	CASSQSWVVQGVYEQYF
NA	TRBV18	TRBJ2-5	many	TGTGCCAGCTCAGCACTAGAAGAGACCCAGTACTTC	CASSALEETQYF
NA	TRBV4-1	TRBJ1-5	few	TGCGCCAGCAGCCGAGTCTTAGTCCGGACGGGTCGGGATCAGCCCCAGCATTTT	CASSRVLVRTGRDQPQHF
TRBD2	TRBV5-1	TRBJ2-3	NA	TGCGCCAGCAGCTTGGCCGGTACTAGCGGGGGGAACACAGATACGCAGTATTTT	CASSLAGTSGGNTDTQYF
NA	TRBV20-1	TRBJ1-1	NA	TGCAGTGCTAGAGAAAGTCGGGGGATGAACACTGAAGCTTTCTTT	CSARESRGMNTEAFF
TRBD1	TRBV20-1	TRBJ2-7	few	TGCAGTGCTAGAGATTTGACAGGGAGTGCCTACGAGCAGTACTTC	CSARDLTGSAYEQYF
TRBD2	TRBV29-1	TRBJ2-7	many	TGCAGCGTCTCGACTAGCGGGTACTCCTACGAGCAGTACTTC	CSVSTSGYSYEQYF
NA	TRBV11-2	TRBJ1-1	many	TGTGCCAGCAGCTCAACAGGGTTGAACACTGAAGCTTTCTTT	CASSSTGLNTEAFF
TRBD1	TRBV28	TRBJ1-1	NA	TGTGCCAGCAGTTTTCCAGGGGGTGACACTGAAGCTTTCTTT	CASSFPGGDTEAFF
NA	TRBV27	TRBJ2-1	many	TGTGCCAGCAAAGCAGGAGAGGTTTTGAATGAGCAGTTCTTC	CASKAGEVLNEQFF
NA	TRBV7-2	TRBJ1-6	NA	TGTGCCAGCAGCTTTCGGGGGGTCTCCTTCTATTATGGCAATTCACCCCTCCACTTT	CASSFRGVSFYYGNSPLHF
NA	TRBV9	TRBJ2-1	few	TGTGCCAGCAGCGTAGATGGGGGGGGCGTCTACAATGAGCAGTTCTTC	CASSVDGGGVYNEQFF
NA	TRBV3-1	TRBJ1-5	few	TGTGCCAGCAGCCAAGATACGGGGGGGAATCAGCCCCAGCATTTT	CASSQDTGGNQPQHF
NA	TRBV6-6	TRBJ2-7	many	TGTGCCAGCAGTTACTCGCCAGGGCAATACGAGCAGTACTTC	CASSYSPGQYEQYF
TRBD1	TRBV6-1	TRBJ1-1	many	TGTGCCAGCAGCGGCATGCAGGGGGCGGGGGGCACTGAAGCTTTCTTT	CASSGMQGAGGTEAFF
NA	TRBV5-1	TRBJ2-5	NA	TGCGCCAGCAGCTCCTCGGGCAGACAAGAGACCCAGTACTTC	CASSSSGRQETQYF
NA	TRBV7-9	TRBJ1-2	NA	TGTGCCAGCAGCTTAGCTTCCGGGGTAGGCTACACCTTC	CASSLASGVGYTF
NA	TRBV6-2/TRBV6-3	TRBJ1-5	many	TGTGCCAGCAGGCAACAGGGCAACAATCAGCCCCAGCATTTT	CASRQQGNNQPQHF
NA	TRBV9	TRBJ2-5	few	TGTGCCAGCAGCGTAGGTCCGGTGGGGGCGGTAGAGACCCAGTACTTC	CASSVGPVGAVETQYF
NA	TRBV6-2/TRBV6-3	TRBJ1-3	NA	TGTGCCAGCAGTTACTCAGGGAGTTCTGGAAACACCATATATTTT	CASSYSGSSGNTIYF
NA	TRBV7-9	TRBJ1-1	many	TGTGCCAGCAGCTCCTTGGGACCGCCTTACACTGAAGCTTTCTTT	CASSSLGPPYTEAFF
NA	TRBV20-1	TRBJ2-3	few	TGCAGTGCTAGAGATGCCAGGGTCAGCACAGATACGCAGTATTTT	CSARDARVSTDTQYF
NA	TRBV11-2	TRBJ2-7	many	TGTGCCAGCAGCGGCAGCGGCAGTCCGTTACACGAGCAGTACTTC	CASSGSGSPLHEQYF
NA	TRBV7-9	TRBJ1-1	NA	TGTGCCAGCAGCTACCCTCATGTATCGGGAACTGAAGCTTTCTTT	CASSYPHVSGTEAFF
TRBD1	TRBV7-8	TRBJ2-1	NA	TGTGCCAGCAGCCCAGCCGGGACAGGAGTTTACAATGAGCAGTTCTTC	CASSPAGTGVYNEQFF
NA	TRBV20-1	TRBJ2-2	many	TGCAGTGCTAGGGGTACGACCAGCACCGGGGAGCTGTTTTTT	CSARGTTSTGELFF
TRBD2	TRBV12-3/TRBV12-4	TRBJ2-7	many	TGTGCCAGCAGTCCCCCTCCAGCGGGGGTTTACGAGCAGTACTTC	CASSPPPAGVYEQYF
TRBD1	TRBV20-1	TRBJ1-2	NA	TGCAGTGCTAGAAGCCCAGGGGGCGGTAACCATGGCTACACCTTC	CSARSPGGGNHGYTF
NA	TRBV27	TRBJ1-6	many	TGTGCCAGCAGTTTATCGAGGACCAACAATTCACCCCTCCACTTT	CASSLSRTNNSPLHF
TRBD1	TRBV7-2	TRBJ2-5	many	TGTGCCAGCAGCTTGGGGACAGGGGGAAGGGAGACCCAGTACTTC	CASSLGTGGRETQYF
TRBD2	TRBV11-2	TRBJ2-7	many	TGTGCCAGCAGCTTAACTCCCGGACTAGCAACTGACTACGAGCAGTACTTC	CASSLTPGLATDYEQYF
NA	TRBV6-1	TRBJ2-7	NA	TGTGCCAGCAGAGATCTGACAGCCTCCTACGAGCAGTACTTC	CASRDLTASYEQYF
NA	TRBV5-1	TRBJ2-7	NA	TGCGCCAGCAGTGGGAAGGGGCGCCCCGCCGAGCAGTACTTC	CASSGKGRPAEQYF
NA	TRBV20-1	TRBJ2-6	few	TGCAGTGCTAGAAGGCCCTCTGGGGCCAACGTCCTGACTTTC	CSARRPSGANVLTF
NA	TRBV5-6	TRBJ2-1	many	TGTGCCAGCAGCTTGCCTCGAATCTCCCTGAAGAATGAGCAGTTCTTC	CASSLPRISLKNEQFF
TRBD1	TRBV9	TRBJ1-6	few	TGTGCCAGCAGCCCTCTCGTCACTCGGACAGGGCTTTCACCCCTCCACTTT	CASSPLVTRTGLSPLHF
NA	TRBV3-1	TRBJ2-2	NA	TGTGCCAGCAGCCAAGATAGGGAGGCTAGCGGGGAGCTGTTTTTT	CASSQDREASGELFF